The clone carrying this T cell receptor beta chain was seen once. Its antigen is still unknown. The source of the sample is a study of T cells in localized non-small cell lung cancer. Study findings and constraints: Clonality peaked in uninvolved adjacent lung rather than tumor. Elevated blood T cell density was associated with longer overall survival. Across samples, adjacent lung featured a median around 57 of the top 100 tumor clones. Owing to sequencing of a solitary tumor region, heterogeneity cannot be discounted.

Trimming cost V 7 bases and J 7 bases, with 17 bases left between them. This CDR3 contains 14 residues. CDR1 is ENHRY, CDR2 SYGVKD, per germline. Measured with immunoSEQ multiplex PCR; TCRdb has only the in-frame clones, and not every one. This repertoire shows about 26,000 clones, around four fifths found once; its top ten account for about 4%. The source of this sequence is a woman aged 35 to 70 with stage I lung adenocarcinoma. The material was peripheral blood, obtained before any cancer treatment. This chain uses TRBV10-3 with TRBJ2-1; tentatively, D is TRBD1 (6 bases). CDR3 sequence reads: CAITVQGFRNEQFF. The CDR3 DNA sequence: TGTGCCATCACAGTACAGGGCTTTAGGAATGAGCAGTTCTTC.